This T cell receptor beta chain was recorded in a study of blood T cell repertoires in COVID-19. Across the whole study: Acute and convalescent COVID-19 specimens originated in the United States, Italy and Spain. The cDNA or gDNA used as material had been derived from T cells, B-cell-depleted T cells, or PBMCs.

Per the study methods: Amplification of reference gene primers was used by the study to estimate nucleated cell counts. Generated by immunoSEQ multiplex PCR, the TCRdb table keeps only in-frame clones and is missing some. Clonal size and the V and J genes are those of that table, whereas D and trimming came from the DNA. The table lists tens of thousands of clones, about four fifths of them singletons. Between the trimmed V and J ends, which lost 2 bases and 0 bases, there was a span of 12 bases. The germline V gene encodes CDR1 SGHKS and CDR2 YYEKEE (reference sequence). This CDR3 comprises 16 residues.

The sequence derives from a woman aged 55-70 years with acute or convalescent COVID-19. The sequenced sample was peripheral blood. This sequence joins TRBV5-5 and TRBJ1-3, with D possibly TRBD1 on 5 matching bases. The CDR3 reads CASSFDSQSSGNTIYF. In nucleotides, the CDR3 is TGTGCCAGCAGCTTCGACAGCCAAAGCTCTGGAAACACCATATATTTT.